This record looks at one T cell receptor (beta chain) sequence and its context. What it binds is unknown. These data originate in a study of T cell responses to AZD1222 COVID-19 vaccine. Study-level results: Just a handful of people given AZD1222 tested seropositive at baseline. Nearly half of unique spike-specific TCRs reportedly avoided B.1.351 and B.1.1.7 mutated regions. Increased Spike-specific TCR breadth and depth were observed after two AZD1222 doses. Repertoires were collected only later (after the peak T cell response had occurred).

The CDR3 runs to 13 residues. V lost 3 bases, J lost 10 bases, and 3 bases stayed unmatched. CDR1 and CDR2 (germline): LGHNA, YSLEER. Clones were read by immunoSEQ multiplex PCR, and TCRdb kept only the in-frame ones, dropping some. The sample carries 150,000 or so clones, around 90% recorded once. Sequencing was performed on peripheral blood, taken on day 0 of AZD1222 vaccination. The chain is built from TRBV4-3 and TRBJ2-1; the match to TRBD2 covers 10 bases. The clonotype was recovered from an adult in good health. CDR3 nucleotides: TGCGCCAGCAGCCAGGGACTAGCGAACGAGCAGTTCTTC. Protein: CASSQGLANEQFF.